A selection of T cell receptor beta chains follows, all from one sample in a study of blood T cell repertoires in COVID-19. The repertoire was sequenced with immunoSEQ multiplex PCR; TCRdb's copy has only in-frame clones and lacks some. The sample yields roughly 61,000 clones, 73% seen once. Sequencing input: peripheral blood. These receptors all come from a woman in her 70s with acute or convalescent COVID-19. CDR3s leave out the opening cysteine and the closing phenylalanine or tryptophan.

v_call	j_call	cdr3_aa
TRBV7-9	TRBJ2-3	ASSLIGTGLTDTQY
TRBV5-1	TRBJ1-5	ASSAQGGNQPQH
TRBV7-9	TRBJ2-5	ASSGRQKETQY
TRBV14	TRBJ2-1	ASSPNYYNEQF
TRBV6-5	TRBJ2-1	ASRNGGGLREF
TRBV5-1	TRBJ2-3	ASSSTGGKTDTQY
TRBV5-6	TRBJ2-2	ASSSLDRDTGELF
TRBV30	TRBJ1-1	AWSRDTNTEAF
TRBV2	TRBJ2-5	ASRHRDFQETQY
TRBV5-1	TRBJ2-2	ASDGGLSNTGELF
TRBV18	TRBJ2-7	ASSLQANEQY
TRBV5-1	TRBJ2-1	ASSLTGTGVEQF
TRBV19	TRBJ1-3	ASNWNGGRYRNTIY
TRBV19	TRBJ1-2	ASSPRLQGRVDYGYT
TRBV10-3	TRBJ1-3	AISYGQGNSGNTIY